These T cell receptor beta chains were read from a single sample in a study of blood T cells in healthy people across ages. MiXCR, run by TCRdb on the 5' RACE reads, gives a single entry per CDR3 protein. The sample yields around 800,000 distinct CDR3 sequences, about 55% seen once. The sequenced sample was blood. Source of these receptors: a man older than 75 in good health. Each CDR3 is given with its conserved first and last residue. A D gene is named only where the DNA matches it firmly. The size entry is marked missing in some rows and otherwise reads once, few, many or a size class.

d_call	v_call	clone_size	j_call	cdr3_aa	cdr3_nt
-	TRBV27	few	TRBJ2-2	CASSYDTGELFF	TGTGCCAGCAGTTATGACACCGGGGAGCTGTTTTTT
TRBD2	TRBV20-1	-	TRBJ2-5	CSASSLAGEQYF	TGCAGTGCTAGTTCCTTAGCGGGAGAGCAGTACTTC
-	TRBV5-1	-	TRBJ2-7	CASSDPGAYEQYF	TGCGCGAGCAGCGACCCGGGGGCTTACGAGCAGTACTTC
TRBD2	TRBV20-1	-	TRBJ2-1	CSASSGGRNEQFF	TGCAGTGCTAGTAGCGGGGGTCGCAATGAGCAGTTCTTC
-	TRBV11-2	-	TRBJ2-5	CASSLPTAPQYF	TGTGCCAGCAGCTTACCGACAGCACCGCAGTACTTC
-	TRBV29-1	-	TRBJ1-1	CSVAAGMETEAFF	TGCAGCGTTGCAGCCGGTATGGAGACTGAAGCTTTCTTT
-	TRBV6-2/TRBV6-3	-	TRBJ2-7	CASSYSAVGDLRYF	TGTGCCAGCAGTTACTCCGCGGTCGGGGATCTACGGTACTTC
TRBD1	TRBV20-1	-	TRBJ2-3	CSASGTGADTQYF	TGCAGTGCTAGCGGGACAGGGGCCGATACGCAGTATTTT
TRBD2	TRBV29-1	-	TRBJ2-4	CSVERGGVGEQYF	TGCAGCGTTGAAAGGGGAGGGGTTGGGGAGCAGTACTTC
TRBD1	TRBV25-1	few	TRBJ2-7	CASSGTGTGNEQYF	TGTGCCAGCAGTGGCACCGGGACAGGGAACGAGCAGTACTTC
-	TRBV3-1	-	TRBJ2-1	CASMGYNEQFF	TGTGCCAGCATGGGCTACAATGAGCAGTTCTTC
-	TRBV10-2	-	TRBJ2-7	CASSAGDRTTEQYF	TGCGCCAGCAGTGCGGGGGACCGGACTACCGAGCAGTACTTC
-	TRBV6-6	few	TRBJ2-1	CASSYPKGTTYNEQFF	TGTGCCAGCAGTTACCCGAAGGGGACGACCTACAATGAGCAGTTCTTC
TRBD1	TRBV4-1	few	TRBJ2-7	CASSQGRTGRSSYEQYF	TGCGCCAGCAGCCAAGGCCGGACAGGGAGAAGCTCCTACGAGCAGTACTTC
-	TRBV29-1	-	TRBJ2-5	CSVEGRSYNEQYF	TGCAGCGTTGAAGGCAGGAGTTACAATGAGCAGTACTTC
-	TRBV20-1	-	TRBJ1-1	CSARQAGATEAFF	TGCAGTGCTAGGCAGGCCGGGGCCACTGAAGCTTTCTTT
-	TRBV4-2	-	TRBJ2-7	CASSQAGGRGAYEQYF	TGTGCCAGCAGCCAAGCAGGCGGTAGGGGCGCCTACGAGCAGTACTTC
TRBD2	TRBV12-3/TRBV12-4	-	TRBJ2-7	CASSFLSGSYYEQYF	TGTGCCAGCAGTTTTCTGAGCGGGAGTTATTATGAGCAGTACTTC
-	TRBV12-3/TRBV12-4	-	TRBJ1-2	CASSFRTANGYTF	TGTGCCAGCAGTTTTCGGACAGCTAATGGCTACACCTTC
-	TRBV5-5	-	TRBJ1-6	CASSLEVRAGHSPLHF	TGTGCCAGCAGCTTGGAGGTTCGGGCGGGGCATTCACCCCTCCACTTT
-	TRBV6-5	-	TRBJ1-5	CASSYSKGYGPGPQHF	TGTGCCAGCAGTTACTCGAAGGGCTACGGCCCGGGGCCCCAGCATTTT
-	TRBV13	-	TRBJ2-5	CASSLVRAGEETQYF	TGTGCCAGCAGCTTAGTGAGGGCAGGAGAAGAGACCCAGTACTTC
-	TRBV12-3/TRBV12-4	few	TRBJ2-1	CASIRSGPGEEQFF	TGTGCCAGCATCCGATCGGGGCCCGGGGAAGAGCAGTTCTTC
-	TRBV5-1	-	TRBJ2-1	CASSSMAPLAGPSYNEQFF	TGCGCCAGCAGCTCCATGGCCCCTCTCGCGGGGCCCTCCTACAATGAGCAGTTCTTC
-	TRBV5-4	-	TRBJ2-5	CASTGGSPRETQYF	TGTGCCAGCACTGGGGGTAGCCCCAGGGAGACCCAGTACTTC
TRBD2	TRBV5-6	-	TRBJ2-3	CASSFRASGAPAHRYAYF	TGTGCCAGCAGCTTTAGGGCTAGCGGGGCCCCGGCGCACAGATACGCGTATTTT
TRBD2	TRBV10-3	-	TRBJ2-5	CAISLLGLAGGPGETQYF	TGTGCCATCAGTTTACTGGGACTAGCGGGAGGGCCGGGAGAGACCCAGTACTTC
-	TRBV6-1	-	TRBJ1-1	CAVSLGGHTEAFF	TGTGCCGTCAGTCTCGGCGGACACACTGAAGCTTTCTTT
-	TRBV20-1	-	TRBJ1-1	CSPKSPGLTEAFF	TGCAGCCCCAAGAGCCCAGGGCTCACTGAAGCTTTCTTT
TRBD1	TRBV12-5	-	TRBJ2-1	CASGPGGQGREGEQFF	TGTGCTAGTGGTCCCGGAGGACAGGGAAGGGAAGGGGAGCAGTTCTTC
-	TRBV7-9	-	TRBJ2-7	CASSLRGARWSYEQYF	TGTGCCAGCAGCTTAAGAGGGGCCCGGTGGTCCTACGAGCAGTACTTC
TRBD2	TRBV20-1	-	TRBJ2-3	CSARPLAVSTDTQYF	TGCAGTGCTAGACCCCTAGCGGTAAGCACAGATACGCAGTATTTT
TRBD2	TRBV20-1	-	TRBJ2-3	CSASGRGKGAGTQYF	TGCAGTGCTAGCGGGAGGGGGAAGGGAGCAGGTACGCAGTATTTT
TRBD1	TRBV19	-	TRBJ1-2	CATNAGQNIVGYTF	TGTGCCACTAACGCGGGACAGAATATCGTGGGCTACACCTTC
-	TRBV29-1	-	TRBJ2-7	CSVRGGEGPYEQYF	TGCAGCGTGAGGGGGGGGGAGGGACCGTACGAGCAGTACTTC
-	TRBV6-2/TRBV6-3	-	TRBJ2-2	CASSHRIQTNTGELFF	TGTGCCAGCAGCCATAGAATTCAAACGAACACCGGGGAGCTGTTTTTT
TRBD2	TRBV27	-	TRBJ2-7	CASSLGALAGGYEQYF	TGTGCCAGCAGTTTAGGCGCTCTAGCGGGAGGCTACGAGCAGTACTTC
TRBD1	TRBV6-1	few	TRBJ2-4	CASSETGDIQYF	TGTGCCAGCAGTGAGACAGGGGACATTCAGTACTTC
TRBD2	TRBV20-1	few	TRBJ2-7	CSARRASGSYEQYF	TGCAGTGCTAGACGAGCTAGCGGGAGCTACGAGCAGTACTTC
-	TRBV28	few	TRBJ2-7	CASLARFKEQYF	TGTGCCAGCCTTGCTAGATTTAAGGAGCAGTACTTC
TRBD1	TRBV7-9	-	TRBJ1-4	CASSSGQGTKLFF	TGTGCCAGCAGCTCGGGACAGGGGACAAAACTGTTTTTT
TRBD1	TRBV24-1	few	TRBJ2-3	CATSDSGTGGNRYAYF	TGTGCCACCAGTGACTCCGGGACAGGAGGGAACAGATACGCGTATTTT
-	TRBV28	-	TRBJ2-5	CASSPQGSLNEQYF	TGTGCCAGCAGTCCCCAAGGCAGTCTCAATGAGCAGTACTTC
-	TRBV3-1	many	TRBJ1-6	CASSQVGSPLHF	TGTGCCAGCAGCCAAGTTGGTTCACCCCTCCACTTT
-	TRBV12-3/TRBV12-4	few	TRBJ1-2	CASSLPGHYGYTF	TGTGCCAGCAGTTTACCGGGTCACTATGGCTACACCTTC
-	TRBV7-9	once	TRBJ2-5	CASSLYGTGAQTQYF	TGTGCCAGCAGCCTATATGGGACCGGGGCACAGACCCAGTACTTC
-	TRBV29-1	-	TRBJ2-1	CSVFHPLGQVSYNEEFF	TGCAGCGTTTTTCACCCGCTTGGGCAGGTCTCCTACAATGAGGAGTTCTTC
-	TRBV25-1	-	TRBJ2-7	CASSAQVSSYEQYF	TGTGCCAGCAGTGCACAGGTTTCCTCCTACGAGCAGTACTTC
-	TRBV5-5	-	TRBJ1-4	CASSLLGISTNEKLFF	TGTGCCAGCAGCTTGCTTGGGATTTCAACTAATGAAAAACTGTTTTTT
-	TRBV12-5	-	TRBJ2-5	CASGLRGLGVGQYYQETQYF	TGTGCTAGTGGTTTGAGGGGCCTGGGGGTGGGGCAGTATTACCAAGAGACCCAGTACTTC
TRBD2	TRBV24-1	few	TRBJ2-1	CATSDLASGSFSYNEQFF	TGTGCCACCAGTGATTTGGCTAGCGGGAGTTTCTCCTACAATGAGCAGTTCTTC
-	TRBV20-1	-	TRBJ1-6	CSASPLAGNSPLHF	TGCAGTGCTAGTCCTTTAGCGGGGAACTCACCCCTCCACTTT
TRBD1	TRBV5-1	once	TRBJ2-2	CASSGGQMNTGELFF	TGCGCCAGCAGCGGGGGACAGATGAACACCGGGGAGCTGTTTTTT